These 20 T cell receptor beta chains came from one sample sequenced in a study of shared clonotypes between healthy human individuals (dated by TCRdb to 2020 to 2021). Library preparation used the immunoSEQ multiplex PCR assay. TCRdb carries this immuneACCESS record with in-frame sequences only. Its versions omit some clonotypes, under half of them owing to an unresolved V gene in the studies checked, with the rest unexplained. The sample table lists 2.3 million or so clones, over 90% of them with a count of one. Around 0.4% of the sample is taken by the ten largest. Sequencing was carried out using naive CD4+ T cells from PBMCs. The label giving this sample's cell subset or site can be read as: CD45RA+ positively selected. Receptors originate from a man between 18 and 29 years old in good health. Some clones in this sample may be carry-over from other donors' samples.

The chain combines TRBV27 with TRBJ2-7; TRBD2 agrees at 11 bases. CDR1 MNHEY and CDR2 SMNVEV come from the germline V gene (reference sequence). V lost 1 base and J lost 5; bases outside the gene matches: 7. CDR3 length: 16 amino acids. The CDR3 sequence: CASSLYTSGRVNEQYF. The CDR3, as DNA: TGTGCCAGCAGTTTATATACTAGCGGGAGAGTCAACGAGCAGTACTTC.

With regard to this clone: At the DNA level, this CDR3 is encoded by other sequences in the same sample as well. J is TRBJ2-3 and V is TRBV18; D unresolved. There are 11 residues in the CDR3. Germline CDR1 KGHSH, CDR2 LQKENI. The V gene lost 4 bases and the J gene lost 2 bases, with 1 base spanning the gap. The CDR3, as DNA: TGTGCCAGCTCACACACAGATACGCAGTATTTT. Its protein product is CASSHTDTQYF.

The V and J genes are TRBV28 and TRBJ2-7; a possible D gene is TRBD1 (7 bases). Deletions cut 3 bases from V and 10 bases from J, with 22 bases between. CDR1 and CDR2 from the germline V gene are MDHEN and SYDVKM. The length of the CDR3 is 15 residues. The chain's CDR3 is CASSFDRAGQPHQYF. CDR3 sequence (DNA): TGTGCCAGCAGTTTTGACCGCGCGGGACAGCCTCACCAGTACTTC.

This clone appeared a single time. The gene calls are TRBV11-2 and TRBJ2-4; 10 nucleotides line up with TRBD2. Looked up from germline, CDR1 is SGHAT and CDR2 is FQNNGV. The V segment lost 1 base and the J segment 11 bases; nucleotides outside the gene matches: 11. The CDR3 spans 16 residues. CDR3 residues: CASSLGLTGTSDVQYF. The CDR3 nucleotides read TGTGCCAGCAGCTTAGGGTTAACCGGGACTAGCGATGTTCAGTACTTC.

DNA of the CDR3: TGTGCCAGACAGGGGTTCTCTGGGGCCAACGTCCTGACTTTC. Translated, it gives CARQGFSGANVLTF. The rearrangement links TRBV30 to TRBJ2-6; 8 bases map to TRBD1. This CDR3 contains 14 residues. Germline CDR1 reads GTSNPN; CDR2 reads SVGIG (reference sequence). Losses at the gene ends were 8 bases for V and 0 bases for J; bases not matched to a gene: 3.

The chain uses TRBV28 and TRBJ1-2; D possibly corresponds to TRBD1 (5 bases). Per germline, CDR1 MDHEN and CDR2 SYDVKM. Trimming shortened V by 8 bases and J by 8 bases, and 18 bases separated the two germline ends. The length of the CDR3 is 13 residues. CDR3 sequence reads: CASGSPAGLGYTF. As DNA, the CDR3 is TGTGCCAGCGGATCCCCGGCGGGGCTCGGCTACACCTTC.

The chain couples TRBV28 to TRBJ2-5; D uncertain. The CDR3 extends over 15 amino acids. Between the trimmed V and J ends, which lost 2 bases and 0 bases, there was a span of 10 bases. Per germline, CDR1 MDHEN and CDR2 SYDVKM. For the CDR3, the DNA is TGTGCCAGCAGTTTAAGGGTCACAGACCAAGAGACCCAGTACTTC. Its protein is CASSLRVTDQETQYF. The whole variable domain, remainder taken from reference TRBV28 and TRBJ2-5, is DVKVTQSSRYLVKRTGEKVFLECVQDMDHENMFWYRQDPGLGLRLIYFSYDVKMKEKGDIPEGYSVSREKKERFSLILESASTNQTSMYLCASSLRVTDQETQYFGPGTRLLVL.

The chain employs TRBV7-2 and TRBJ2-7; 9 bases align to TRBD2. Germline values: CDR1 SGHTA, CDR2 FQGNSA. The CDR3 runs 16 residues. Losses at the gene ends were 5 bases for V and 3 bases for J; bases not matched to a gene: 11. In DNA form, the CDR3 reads TGTGCCAGCAGCAAGCGGGGGGCGGGAGGCTTCTACGAGCAGTACTTC. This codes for CASSKRGAGGFYEQYF.

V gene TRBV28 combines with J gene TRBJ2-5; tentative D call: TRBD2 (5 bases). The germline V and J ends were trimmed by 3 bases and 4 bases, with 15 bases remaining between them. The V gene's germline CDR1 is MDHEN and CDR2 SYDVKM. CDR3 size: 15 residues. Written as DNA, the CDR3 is TGTGCCAGCAGTTTTACGGGAAGGGTGGGAGAGACCCAGTACTTC. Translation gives CASSFTGRVGETQYF.

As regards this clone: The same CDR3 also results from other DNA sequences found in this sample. The CDR3 nucleotides read TGTGCCAGTAGTATAGGGACCGGGAACACTGAAGCTTTCTTT. Translation: CASSIGTGNTEAFF. This chain connects TRBV19 to TRBJ1-1; D not resolved. V was cut by 1 base and J by 1 base, with 7 bases left in between. The CDR3 loop spans 14 amino acids. CDR1 is LNHDA and CDR2 is SQIVND in the germline V gene (reference sequence). The whole variable domain, remainder taken from reference TRBV19 and TRBJ1-1, is DGGITQSPKYLFRKEGQNVTLSCEQNLNHDAMYWYRQDPGQGLRLIYYSQIVNDFQKGDIAEGYSVSREKKESFPLTVTSAQKNPTAFYLCASSIGTGNTEAFFGQGTRLTVV.

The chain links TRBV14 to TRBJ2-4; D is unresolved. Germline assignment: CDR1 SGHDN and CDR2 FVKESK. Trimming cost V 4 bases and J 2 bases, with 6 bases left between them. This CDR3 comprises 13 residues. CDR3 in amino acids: CASSPGPKNIQYF. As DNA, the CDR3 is TGTGCCAGCAGCCCGGGTCCCAAAAACATTCAGTACTTC.

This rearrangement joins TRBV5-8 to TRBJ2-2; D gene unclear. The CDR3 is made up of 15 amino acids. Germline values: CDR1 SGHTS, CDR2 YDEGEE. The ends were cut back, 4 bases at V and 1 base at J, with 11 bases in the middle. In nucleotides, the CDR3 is TGTGCCAGCAGCCTCCCGGTGCAGAACACCGGGGAGCTGTTTTTT. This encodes CASSLPVQNTGELFF. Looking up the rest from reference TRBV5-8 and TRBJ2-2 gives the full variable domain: EAGVTQSPTHLIKTRGQQATLRCSPISGHTSVYWYQQALGLGLQFLLWYDEGEERNRGNFPPRFSGRQFPNYSSELNVNALELEDSALYLCASSLPVQNTGELFFGEGSRLTVL.

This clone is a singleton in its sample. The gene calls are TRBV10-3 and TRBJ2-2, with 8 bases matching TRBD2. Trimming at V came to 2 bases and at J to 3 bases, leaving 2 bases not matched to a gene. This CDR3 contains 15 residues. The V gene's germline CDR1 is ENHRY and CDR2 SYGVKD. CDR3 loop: CAISERSGDTGELFF. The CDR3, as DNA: TGTGCCATCAGTGAGCGTAGCGGGGACACCGGGGAGCTGTTTTTT.

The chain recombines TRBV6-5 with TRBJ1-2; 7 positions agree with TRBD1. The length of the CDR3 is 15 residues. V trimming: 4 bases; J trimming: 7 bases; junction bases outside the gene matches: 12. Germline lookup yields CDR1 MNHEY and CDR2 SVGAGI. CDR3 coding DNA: TGTGCCAGCAGTTTGACAGGGACAGCCCACGGTGGCTACACCTTC. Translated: CASSLTGTAHGGYTF.

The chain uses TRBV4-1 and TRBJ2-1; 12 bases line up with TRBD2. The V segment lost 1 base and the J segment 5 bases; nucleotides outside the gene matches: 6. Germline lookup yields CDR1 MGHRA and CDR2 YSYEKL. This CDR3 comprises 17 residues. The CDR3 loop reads CASSQGPASGRDNEQFF. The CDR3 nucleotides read TGCGCCAGCAGCCAAGGCCCCGCTAGCGGGAGGGACAATGAGCAGTTCTTC.

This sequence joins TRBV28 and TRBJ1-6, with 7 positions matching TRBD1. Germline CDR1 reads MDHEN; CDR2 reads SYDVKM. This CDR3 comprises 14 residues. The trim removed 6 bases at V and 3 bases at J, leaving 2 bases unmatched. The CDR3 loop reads CASSRDSYNSPLHF. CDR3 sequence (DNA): TGTGCCAGCAGCCGGGACAGCTATAATTCACCCCTCCACTTT.

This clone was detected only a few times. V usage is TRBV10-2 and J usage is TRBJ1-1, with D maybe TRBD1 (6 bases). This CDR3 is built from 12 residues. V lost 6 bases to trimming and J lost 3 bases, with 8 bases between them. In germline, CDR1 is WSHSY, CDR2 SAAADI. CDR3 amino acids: CASRDSDTEAFF. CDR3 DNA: TGCGCCAGCAGGGACAGTGACACTGAAGCTTTCTTT.

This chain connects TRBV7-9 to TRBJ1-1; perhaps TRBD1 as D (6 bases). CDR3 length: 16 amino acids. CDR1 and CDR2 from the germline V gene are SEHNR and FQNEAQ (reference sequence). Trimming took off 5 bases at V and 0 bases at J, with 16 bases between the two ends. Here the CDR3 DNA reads TGTGCCAGCAGCCGTATACCTGGACAGTTGAACACTGAAGCTTTCTTT. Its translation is CASSRIPGQLNTEAFF.

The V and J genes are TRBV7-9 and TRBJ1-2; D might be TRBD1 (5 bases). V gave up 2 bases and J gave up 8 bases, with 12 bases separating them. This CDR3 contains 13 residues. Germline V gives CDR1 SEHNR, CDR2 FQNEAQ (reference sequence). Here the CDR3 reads CASSLRAGDGYTF. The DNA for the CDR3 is TGTGCCAGCAGCTTAAGGGCGGGGGACGGCTACACCTTC.

CDR3 in DNA: TGTGCCAGCAGACCCCGGGGGGGGATCTCCTACGAGCAGTACTTC. Amino acids: CASRPRGGISYEQYF. The chain employs TRBV6-1 and TRBJ2-7, with 8 bases lining up with TRBD2. The CDR3 loop spans 15 amino acids. V lost 6 bases to trimming and J lost 0 bases; unmatched junction nucleotides: 7. CDR1 MNHNS and CDR2 SASEGT come from the germline V gene.